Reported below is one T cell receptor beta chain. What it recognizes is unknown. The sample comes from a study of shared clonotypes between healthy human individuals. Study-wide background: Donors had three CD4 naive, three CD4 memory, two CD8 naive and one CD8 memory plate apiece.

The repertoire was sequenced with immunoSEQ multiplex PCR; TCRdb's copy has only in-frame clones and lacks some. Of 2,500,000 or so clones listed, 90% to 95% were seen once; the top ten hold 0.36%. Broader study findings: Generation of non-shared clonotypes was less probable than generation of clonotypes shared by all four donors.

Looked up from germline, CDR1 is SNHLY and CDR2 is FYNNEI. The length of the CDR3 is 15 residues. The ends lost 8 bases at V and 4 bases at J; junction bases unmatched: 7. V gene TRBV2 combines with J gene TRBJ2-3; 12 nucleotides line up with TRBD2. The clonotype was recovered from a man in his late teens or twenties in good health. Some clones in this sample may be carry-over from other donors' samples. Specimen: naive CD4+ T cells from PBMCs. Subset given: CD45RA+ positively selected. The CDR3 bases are TGTGCCAGCTTCGGACTAGCGGGAAATCCAGATACGCAGTATTTT. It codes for CASFGLAGNPDTQYF. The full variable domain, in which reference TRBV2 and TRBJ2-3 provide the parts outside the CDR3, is EPEVTQTPSHQVTQMGQEVILRCVPISNHLYFYWYRQILGQKVEFLVSFYNNEISEKSEIFDDQFSVERPDGSNFTLKIRSTKLEDSAMYFCASFGLAGNPDTQYFGPGTRLTVL.